Here is one T cell receptor (beta chain) with its context. The germline gives CDR1 MDHEN, CDR2 SYDVKM. V was shortened by 5 bases and J by 0 bases, with 8 bases between the two germline ends. The CDR3 is made up of 14 amino acids. This record belongs to a study of blood T cell repertoires in COVID-19. Study-wide context: From the United States, Italy and Spain came samples of acute and convalescent COVID-19. T cells, B-cell-depleted T cells, or PBMCs supplied cDNA or gDNA.

In the original analysis: Estimated nucleated cell counts came from reference gene primer amplification. Profiled with immunoSEQ multiplex PCR; TCRdb holds only in-frame clones, not every one. V, J and clone size are taken as reported in that table, and D and trimming were inferred from the DNA itself. The table includes 100,000 or so clones, more than 80% detected once. Sequenced input: peripheral blood. This TCR was sampled from a human donor in a cohort sampled during active COVID-19. The chain links TRBV28 to TRBJ1-3; no reliable D call. CDR3 region: CASSPTPSGNTIYF. The CDR3 DNA sequence: TGTGCCAGCAGTCCGACTCCCTCTGGAAACACCATATATTTT.